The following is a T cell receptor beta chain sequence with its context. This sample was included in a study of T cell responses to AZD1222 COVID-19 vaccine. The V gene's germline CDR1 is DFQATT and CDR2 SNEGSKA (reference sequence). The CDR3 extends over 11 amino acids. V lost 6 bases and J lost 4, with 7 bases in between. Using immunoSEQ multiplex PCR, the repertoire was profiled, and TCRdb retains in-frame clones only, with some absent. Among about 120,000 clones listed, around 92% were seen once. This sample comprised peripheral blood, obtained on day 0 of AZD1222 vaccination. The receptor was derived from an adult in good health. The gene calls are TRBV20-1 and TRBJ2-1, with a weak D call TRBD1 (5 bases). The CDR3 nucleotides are TGCAGTGCCAACAGGTACAATGAGCAGTTCTTC. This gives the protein CSANRYNEQFF.